One and the same sample provided the 27 T cell receptor beta chains below, sequenced in a study of blood T cell repertoires in COVID-19. The assay was immunoSEQ multiplex PCR, and TCRdb's table has in-frame clones only and misses some. The data contain some 230,000 clones, around 84% of them singletons. Sequencing was performed on peripheral blood. The receptors were sampled from a man between 45 and 60 years old who had recovered from COVID-19.

The chain couples TRBV27 to TRBJ2-2, with TRBD2 matching over 12 bases. The germline CDR1 and CDR2 sequences are MNHEY and SMNVEV (reference sequence). This CDR3 region has 18 residues. Losses at the gene ends were 5 bases for V and 3 bases for J; bases not matched to a gene: 10. The CDR3 region has the DNA TGTGCCAGCAGTAGTAGACTAGCGGGAGTTATGGACACCGGGGAGCTGTTTTTT. It yields the protein CASSSRLAGVMDTGELFF.

V and J are TRBV7-2 and TRBJ1-6, with 7 bases fitting TRBD1. V shed 5 bases and J 2 bases; nucleotides not matched to a gene: 9. Germline V CDR1 and CDR2: SGHTA, FQGNSA. The CDR3 is 17 amino acids. In DNA, the CDR3 is TGTGCCAGCAGCGTCAGACAGGGAACGGCCTATAATTCACCCCTCCACTTT. Translated, it gives CASSVRQGTAYNSPLHF.

This rearrangement joins TRBV11-2 to TRBJ1-2; TRBD1 agrees at 9 bases. With V trimmed by 4 bases and J by 8 bases, 5 bases remained unmatched. This CDR3 contains 13 residues. The V gene's germline CDR1 is SGHAT and CDR2 FQNNGV. The CDR3 sequence is CASSSDRGHGYTF. The CDR3 DNA is TGTGCCAGCAGCTCGGACAGGGGCCACGGCTACACCTTC.

J is TRBJ2-1 and V is TRBV5-1; a possible D gene is TRBD2 (6 bases). The CDR3 has 18 residues. The germline gives CDR1 SGHRS, CDR2 YFSETQ. V lost 1 base and J lost 0, with 17 bases in between. CDR3 sequence reads: CASSLPHREKSSYNEQFF. The DNA for the CDR3 is TGCGCCAGCAGCTTGCCTCACCGGGAGAAAAGCTCCTACAATGAGCAGTTCTTC.

A single count supports this clone. V usage is TRBV11-3 and J usage is TRBJ2-1, with 7 nucleotides matching TRBD2. Germline trimming cut 5 bases from V and 0 bases from J; bases unmatched to any gene: 4. The CDR3 is 15 residues long. Germline CDR1 reads SGHNT; CDR2 reads YENEEA. The CDR3 region has the DNA TGTGCCAGCAGCCCTGGGGGGGGCTCCTACAATGAGCAGTTCTTC. It specifies CASSPGGGSYNEQFF.

CDR3 protein: CASSYSITSGTYEQYF. The CDR3 DNA reads TGTGCCAGCAGTTACTCGATAACTAGCGGGACTTACGAGCAGTACTTC. The chain joins TRBV6-5 to TRBJ2-7; 10 bases fit TRBD2. J lost 4 bases, V lost 0 bases, and 6 bases had no gene match. Germline values: CDR1 MNHEY, CDR2 SVGAGI. This CDR3 spans 16 amino acids.

This chain uses TRBV5-5 with TRBJ1-2; D call uncertain. Trimming removed 0 bases at V and 0 bases at J, with 9 bases between. Germline values: CDR1 SGHKS, CDR2 YYEKEE (reference sequence). The CDR3 is 15 residues long. The DNA of the CDR3 is TGTGCCAGCAGCTTGGATCCGCTAGCTAACTATGGCTACACCTTC. It is translated as CASSLDPLANYGYTF.

The rearrangement joins TRBV19 to TRBJ2-1; tentative D call: TRBD2 (5 bases). This CDR3 is built from 15 residues. Trimming left V 3 bases short and J 4 bases short, with 13 bases between. CDR1 and CDR2 from the germline V gene are LNHDA and SQIVND (reference sequence). The CDR3: CASSILLGDYNEQFF. The CDR3 DNA is TGTGCCAGTAGTATCCTGCTCGGGGATTACAATGAGCAGTTCTTC. Complete variable domain (other parts from reference TRBV19 and TRBJ2-1): DGGITQSPKYLFRKEGQNVTLSCEQNLNHDAMYWYRQDPGQGLRLIYYSQIVNDFQKGDIAEGYSVSREKKESFPLTVTSAQKNPTAFYLCASSILLGDYNEQFFGPGTRLTVL.

This clone was seen a handful of times. The chain carries TRBV27 and TRBJ2-6, with TRBD1 matching 11 bases. CDR3 size: 16 residues. The V segment lost 5 bases and the J segment 4 bases; nucleotides outside the gene matches: 4. Germline V gene sequence: CDR1 MNHEY, CDR2 SMNVEV (reference sequence). CDR3 region: CASSGQGAGGANVLTF. In DNA form, the CDR3 reads TGTGCCAGCAGTGGACAGGGGGCGGGAGGGGCCAACGTCCTGACTTTC.

The chain has TRBV30 and TRBJ1-1; D gene unclear. CDR1 and CDR2 from the germline V gene are GTSNPN and SVGIG (reference sequence). CDR3 length: 13 amino acids. V was trimmed by 4 bases and J by 6 bases, leaving 15 bases between them. The CDR3 loop is CAWKPQGRAEAFF. CDR3 DNA: TGTGCCTGGAAACCCCAAGGGAGGGCTGAAGCTTTCTTT. Combining the CDR3 with reference TRBV30 and TRBJ1-1 gives the whole variable domain SQTIHQWPATLVQPVGSPLSLECTVEGTSNPNLYWYRQAAGRGLQLLFYSVGIGQISSEVPQNLSASRPQDRQFILSSKKLLLSDSGFYLCAWKPQGRAEAFFGQGTRLTVV.

The J gene is TRBJ2-1, the V gene TRBV5-1, with TRBD2 identical over 13 bases. V lost 0 bases and J lost 9; bases outside the gene matches: 6. The germline CDR1 and CDR2 sequences are SGHRS and YFSETQ. The CDR3 contains 16 residues. Here the CDR3 reads CASSLGTSGRDTEQFF. The CDR3 coding sequence is TGCGCCAGCAGCTTGGGAACTAGCGGGAGGGATACTGAGCAGTTCTTC. The whole variable domain, remainder taken from reference TRBV5-1 and TRBJ2-1, is KAGVTQTPRYLIKTRGQQVTLSCSPISGHRSVSWYQQTPGQGLQFLFEYFSETQRNKGNFPGRFSGRQFSNSRSEMNVSTLELGDSALYLCASSLGTSGRDTEQFFGPGTRLTVL.

CDR3 residues: CASSLGPSGKSNEQFF. The DNA of the CDR3 is TGTGCCAGCAGCTTAGGGCCTAGCGGTAAGAGCAATGAGCAGTTCTTC. The chain combines TRBV11-2 with TRBJ2-1; 7 bases fit TRBD2. Germline V CDR1 and CDR2: SGHAT, FQNNGV. This CDR3 is built from 16 residues. V lost 1 base to trimming and J lost 6 bases; unmatched junction nucleotides: 9.

This chain uses TRBV28 with TRBJ1-3, with a possible D match to TRBD1 (5 bases). There are 14 residues in the CDR3. Germline V CDR1 and CDR2: MDHEN, SYDVKM. V lost 7 bases to trimming and J lost 4 bases, with 14 bases between them. DNA of the CDR3: TGTGCCAGCATCAGCGGGGGAACGGGAAACACCATATATTTT. This gives the protein CASISGGTGNTIYF.

The gene calls are TRBV28 and TRBJ2-5, with a weak D call TRBD2 (6 bases). The CDR3 is 14 amino acids. Germline-derived CDR1 and CDR2 are MDHEN and SYDVKM. Between the trimmed V and J ends, which lost 4 bases and 1 base, there was a span of 10 bases. Written as DNA, the CDR3 is TGTGCCAGCAGTTCGGGAGCAGTCCAAGAGACCCAGTACTTC. Translated: CASSSGAVQETQYF.

This clone was counted once. The rearrangement uses TRBV5-1 and TRBJ2-7; the match to TRBD2 covers 8 bases. The CDR3 has 13 residues. Losses at the gene ends were 0 bases for V and 5 bases for J; bases not matched to a gene: 1. Germline V gene sequence: CDR1 SGHRS, CDR2 YFSETQ. The CDR3 region is CASSLEAGDEQYF. The CDR3 DNA sequence: TGCGCCAGCAGCTTGGAAGCGGGGGACGAGCAGTACTTC.

The chain carries TRBV20-1 and TRBJ2-7; weak D call: TRBD2 (5 bases). Germline V gene lookup returns CDR1 DFQATT and CDR2 SNEGSKA (reference sequence). The CDR3 is 12 residues long. V was clipped by 3 bases and J by 3 bases, with 9 bases between them. The CDR3, as DNA: TGCAGTGCTAGTGGACTTCTCTACGAGCAGTACTTC. Its translation: CSASGLLYEQYF.

This clone has more than one count but fewer than ten. The chain employs TRBV10-1 and TRBJ2-3; 7 nucleotides match TRBD2. This CDR3 is 15 amino acids long. The V segment lost 0 bases and the J segment 8 bases; nucleotides outside the gene matches: 8. Germline-derived CDR1 and CDR2 are WNHNN and SYGVQD (reference sequence). This CDR3 is CASSESSGTYRTQYF. The CDR3 coding sequence is TGCGCCAGCAGTGAGTCAAGCGGGACCTACCGTACGCAGTATTTT.

The V gene is TRBV4-1, the J gene TRBJ2-7; D possibly corresponds to TRBD2 (5 bases). The CDR3 sequence is 14 residues long. The V end lost 1 base, the J end lost 3 bases, and 10 bases lay between the germline ends. The V gene's germline CDR1 is MGHRA and CDR2 YSYEKL. In DNA form, the CDR3 reads TGCGCCAGCAGCCAAGGTAACGACTACTACGAGCAGTACTTC. Translating it yields CASSQGNDYYEQYF.

The chain couples TRBV18 to TRBJ1-1; 7 bases align to TRBD1. Germline assignment: CDR1 KGHSH and CDR2 LQKENI. V shed 6 bases, J shed 4 bases, and the junction held 8 bases outside the gene matches. The CDR3 has 14 residues. The CDR3 DNA reads as TGTGCCAGCTCCCCTGCTTCAGGGGGCACTGAAGCTTTCTTT. It translates to CASSPASGGTEAFF.

This chain joins TRBV5-1 and TRBJ1-2, with 9 bases aligning to TRBD1. The V segment lost 4 bases and the J segment 5 bases; nucleotides outside the gene matches: 9. This CDR3 region has 15 residues. From germline, CDR1 is SGHRS and CDR2 YFSETQ. The CDR3 here is CASSPEAGQGYGYTF. CDR3 coding DNA: TGCGCCAGCAGCCCCGAGGCGGGACAGGGTTATGGCTACACCTTC.

The chain couples TRBV19 to TRBJ2-7; TRBD2 agrees at 11 bases. The J segment lost 0 bases and the V segment lost 3 bases, leaving 4 bases of the junction unmatched. This CDR3 is 16 amino acids long. Germline values: CDR1 LNHDA, CDR2 SQIVND (reference sequence). CDR3: CASSMGLADPSYEQYF. The CDR3 DNA reads as TGTGCCAGTAGTATGGGACTAGCGGATCCCTCCTACGAGCAGTACTTC. Full variable domain (outside the CDR3, taken from reference TRBV19 and TRBJ2-7): DGGITQSPKYLFRKEGQNVTLSCEQNLNHDAMYWYRQDPGQGLRLIYYSQIVNDFQKGDIAEGYSVSREKKESFPLTVTSAQKNPTAFYLCASSMGLADPSYEQYFGPGTRLTVT.

V gene TRBV5-1 combines with J gene TRBJ2-7; weak D call: TRBD2 (6 bases). Trimming cost V 7 bases and J 0 bases, with 11 bases left between them. From germline, CDR1 is SGHRS and CDR2 YFSETQ. This CDR3 has 13 residues. CDR3: CASARDFSYEQYF. CDR3 DNA sequence: TGCGCCAGCGCCCGGGACTTCTCCTACGAGCAGTACTTC.

This chain connects TRBV4-2 to TRBJ2-3, with D possibly being TRBD1 (5 bases). CDR3 size: 14 residues. V dropped 1 base and J dropped 4 bases, with 9 bases sitting between them. Germline V gene sequence: CDR1 LGHNA, CDR2 YNFKEQ. CDR3 nucleotides: TGTGCCAGCAGCCAAGGGGGCCCGCCAGATACGCAGTATTTT. Residues: CASSQGGPPDTQYF.

The chain couples TRBV19 to TRBJ2-7; TRBD2 matches at 10 bases. Per the germline V gene, CDR1 is LNHDA and CDR2 is SQIVND (reference sequence). Trimming took 3 bases from V and 4 from J; bases not matched to a gene: 6. The CDR3 contains 15 residues. The CDR3 loop is CASSIGTSAFYEQYF. CDR3 coding DNA: TGTGCCAGTAGTATTGGGACTAGCGCGTTTTACGAGCAGTACTTC.

The chain is built from TRBV5-6 and TRBJ1-1; 9 nucleotides align to TRBD1. The CDR3 extends over 15 amino acids. J lost 1 base, V lost 4 bases, and 5 bases had no gene match. CDR1 SGHDT and CDR2 YYEEEE come from the germline V gene. In nucleotides, the CDR3 is TGTGCCAGCAGCCGAAAGACAGGGGGGAACACTGAAGCTTTCTTT. Its protein is CASSRKTGGNTEAFF. The complete variable domain, with remaining parts taken from reference TRBV5-6 and TRBJ1-1, reads DAGVTQSPTHLIKTRGQQVTLRCSPKSGHDTVSWYQQALGQGPQFIFQYYEEEERQRGNFPDRFSGHQFPNYSSELNVNALLLGDSALYLCASSRKTGGNTEAFFGQGTRLTVV.

V is TRBV10-2 and J is TRBJ2-1; 7 bases align to TRBD1. The CDR3 is 15 amino acids. J gave up 12 bases and V 0 bases, and 11 bases lay outside the gene matches. Germline loops: CDR1 WSHSY, CDR2 SAAADI. Written as DNA, the CDR3 is TGCGCCAGCAGTGAGTCGGGTTTGACAGGGTCAGGGCAGTTCTTC. This gives the protein CASSESGLTGSGQFF.

The rearrangement uses TRBV6-4 and TRBJ2-5, with TRBD2 identical over 7 bases. The CDR3 has 13 residues. V shed 5 bases and J 2 bases; nucleotides not matched to a gene: 2. Germline assignment: CDR1 MRHNA and CDR2 SNTAGT. The CDR3 here is CASSLGGQETQYF. The CDR3 DNA is TGTGCCAGCAGTTTGGGGGGGCAAGAGACCCAGTACTTC.